This is a list of T cell receptor beta chains from one sample in a study of cytomegalovirus exposure and HLA in healthy donors. The method was immunoSEQ multiplex PCR; TCRdb's version includes in-frame clones alone and lacks a portion of them. This table holds under 350,000 clones, 65% to 90% found once. Material: PBMCs. These receptors were obtained from a woman younger than 35 in good health and CMV-seronegative. Both conserved end residues are part of each CDR3. Each record gives: D gene, V gene, J gene, clone size, CDR3 DNA, CDR3 protein. A D gene is named only where the DNA matches it firmly. Clone size appears in some rows only: once, few, many, or a class for an expanded clone.

D gene: TRBD2; V gene: TRBV4-3; J gene: TRBJ2-1; clone size: .; CDR3 DNA: TGCGCCAGCAGCCAAGATCACCCCTCACTAGCGGGGGCCTACAATGAGCAGTTCTTC; CDR3 protein: CASSQDHPSLAGAYNEQFF
D gene: TRBD2; V gene: TRBV9; J gene: TRBJ2-1; clone size: once; CDR3 DNA: TGTGCCAGCAGCGTCGGGACTAGTATCAATGAGCAGTTCTTC; CDR3 protein: CASSVGTSINEQFF
D gene: .; V gene: TRBV27; J gene: TRBJ2-3; clone size: .; CDR3 DNA: TGTGCCAGCAGTTTGGGGGGGCGCTGGAGGAAAGATACGCAGTATTTT; CDR3 protein: CASSLGGRWRKDTQYF
D gene: .; V gene: TRBV5-6; J gene: TRBJ2-5; clone size: .; CDR3 DNA: TGTGCCAGCACCGTCAGTCAAGAGACCCAGTACTTC; CDR3 protein: CASTVSQETQYF
D gene: .; V gene: TRBV6-1; J gene: TRBJ1-2; clone size: .; CDR3 DNA: TGTGCCAGCAGCCATCTGCAGGTGGCCTATGGCTACACCTTC; CDR3 protein: CASSHLQVAYGYTF
D gene: .; V gene: TRBV4-3; J gene: TRBJ2-6; clone size: .; CDR3 DNA: TGCGCCAGCAGCCAATACGGGGGTGCCGGGGCCAACGTCCTGACTTTC; CDR3 protein: CASSQYGGAGANVLTF
D gene: TRBD2; V gene: TRBV18; J gene: TRBJ2-7; clone size: .; CDR3 DNA: TGTGCCAGCTCACCAGAGCTTGTCGCGGGGGGGAGCTACGAGCAGTACTTC; CDR3 protein: CASSPELVAGGSYEQYF
D gene: TRBD1; V gene: TRBV4-3; J gene: TRBJ1-4; clone size: .; CDR3 DNA: TGCGCCAGCAGCCAAGGACAGGGTTTTGAAAAACTGTTTTTT; CDR3 protein: CASSQGQGFEKLFF
D gene: .; V gene: TRBV6-5; J gene: TRBJ2-2; clone size: .; CDR3 DNA: TGTGCCATCTCTCCATTGACAGGGAACACCGGGGAGCTGTTTTTT; CDR3 protein: CAISPLTGNTGELFF
D gene: TRBD1; V gene: TRBV9; J gene: TRBJ2-7; clone size: .; CDR3 DNA: TGTGCCAGTTCCCGGGACAGGGTCAACTACGAGCAGTACTTC; CDR3 protein: CASSRDRVNYEQYF